The next 23 T cell receptor beta chains were all read from a single sample in a study of blood T cell repertoires in COVID-19 (dated by TCRdb to 2019 to 2021). Library preparation employed the immunoSEQ multiplex PCR assay. What TCRdb holds here is the immuneACCESS table cut down to in-frame rearrangements. Part of the clones is not present; checked against another copy, under half of the missing clones reflect an unresolved V gene, and the others are unexplained. Present in this sample are approximately 200,000 clones, about 88% of which were seen just once. The ten top clones hold roughly 2.9% of the sample. Sequencing input: peripheral blood. The source of these receptors is a woman between 25 and 40 years old with active or convalescent COVID-19.

This chain uses TRBV28 with TRBJ1-1; 9 bases agree with TRBD1. The trim removed 5 bases at V and 8 bases at J, leaving 12 bases unmatched. Germline V lookup: CDR1 MDHEN, CDR2 SYDVKM. The CDR3 contains 15 residues. CDR3 in DNA: TGTGCCAGCAGTGACAGGGGGGTCATTAACCGGGAAGCTTTCTTT. Its protein product is CASSDRGVINREAFF.

The chain links TRBV18 to TRBJ1-2, with 10 bases matching TRBD1. V shed 2 bases, J shed 7 bases, and the junction held 4 bases outside the gene matches. This CDR3 region has 14 residues. Per the germline V gene, CDR1 is KGHSH and CDR2 is LQKENI. The CDR3 region has the DNA TGTGCCAGCTCACCAAGGACAGGGGGGTCTGGCTACACCTTC. Encoded protein: CASSPRTGGSGYTF.

Here the CDR3 DNA reads TGTGCCACCAGCCCGGGGGACAATCAGCCCCAGCATTTT. Translating it yields CATSPGDNQPQHF. The chain carries TRBV24-1 and TRBJ1-5; D is perhaps TRBD1 (5 bases). The CDR3 consists of 13 residues. V lost 7 bases and J lost 3, with 9 bases in between. Germline values: CDR1 KGHDR, CDR2 SFDVKD.

CDR3 sequence (DNA): TGTGCCAGCAGTTTAACCTCAGGGGGGAGAGGAGGCTACACCTTC. It codes for CASSLTSGGRGGYTF. The chain employs TRBV28 and TRBJ1-2; 7 positions match TRBD1. CDR1 is MDHEN and CDR2 is SYDVKM in the germline V gene. The CDR3 spans 15 residues. Unmatched junction bases numbered 11, after V lost 2 bases and J lost 8 bases.

The chain couples TRBV5-4 to TRBJ2-1; maybe TRBD1 (6 bases). CDR3 length: 13 amino acids. Trimming removed 1 base from V and 4 bases from J, with 6 bases in between. Per germline, CDR1 SGHNT and CDR2 YYREEE (reference sequence). CDR3: CASSLQGYNEQFF. The CDR3 coding sequence is TGTGCCAGCAGCTTGCAGGGGTACAATGAGCAGTTCTTC.

This clone was detected only a few times. This rearrangement joins TRBV4-1 to TRBJ1-1; TRBD1 might be the D (6 bases). This CDR3 has 15 amino acids. The V end was cut by 7 bases, the J end by 2 bases, with 17 bases between. Germline values: CDR1 MGHRA, CDR2 YSYEKL. For the CDR3, the DNA is TGCGCCAGCAACTACGGACCGGGACAAAACACTGAAGCTTTCTTT. Translated, it gives CASNYGPGQNTEAFF.

This chain connects TRBV4-2 to TRBJ2-3, with a possible D match to TRBD2 (5 bases). V was shortened by 0 bases and J by 5 bases, with 6 bases between the two germline ends. Per the germline V gene, CDR1 is LGHNA and CDR2 is YNFKEQ. The CDR3 consists of 13 residues. DNA of the CDR3: TGTGCCAGCAGCCAAGATCGGGGAGATACGCAGTATTTT. Its translation is CASSQDRGDTQYF.

In its sample, this clone was seen a few times. V and J are TRBV18 and TRBJ1-4; the D gene is possibly TRBD1 (5 bases). V gave up 6 bases and J gave up 4 bases, with 9 bases separating them. The germline V gene encodes CDR1 KGHSH and CDR2 LQKENI. The CDR3 contains 13 residues. The CDR3 protein is CASSLDSNEKLFF. CDR3 coding DNA: TGTGCCAGCTCCCTCGACAGTAATGAAAAACTGTTTTTT. Looking up the rest from reference TRBV18 and TRBJ1-4 gives the full variable domain: NAGVMQNPRHLVRRRGQEARLRCSPMKGHSHVYWYRQLPEEGLKFMVYLQKENIIDESGMPKERFSAEFPKEGPSILRIQQVVRGDSAAYFCASSLDSNEKLFFGSGTQLSVL.

This clone was detected once. The CDR3 region is CAWDRGGNEQFF. In DNA form, the CDR3 reads TGTGCCTGGGACAGGGGAGGTAATGAGCAGTTCTTC. This rearrangement joins TRBV30 to TRBJ2-1; 8 bases are shared with TRBD1. Germline assignment: CDR1 GTSNPN and CDR2 SVGIG (reference sequence). Trimming removed 5 bases from V and 7 bases from J; junction bases left unmatched: 4. The CDR3 consists of 12 residues.

This clone was observed a few times. The rearrangement joins TRBV6-1 to TRBJ1-5, with 8 bases that match TRBD1. CDR3 length: 15 amino acids. In germline, CDR1 is MNHNS, CDR2 SASEGT. The junction had 4 bases not matched to a gene; V was cut back by 2 bases and J by 4 bases. CDR3 loop: CASSESWTGNQPQHF. The CDR3 DNA reads TGTGCCAGCAGTGAATCTTGGACAGGGAATCAGCCCCAGCATTTT.

The gene calls are TRBV7-9 and TRBJ2-7, with 9 nucleotides matching TRBD2. Trimming took 1 base from V and 6 from J; bases not matched to a gene: 4. CDR1 and CDR2 (germline): SEHNR, FQNEAQ (reference sequence). The CDR3 covers 14 residues. The CDR3 nucleotides are TGTGCCAGCAGCTTAGTCCTAGCGGGATCCGAGCAGTACTTC. Translating it yields CASSLVLAGSEQYF.

In regard to this clone: One end of the junction fails to match germline, which may point to a read error. The V call is TRBV19, the J call TRBJ1-3, with 10 bases fitting TRBD1. Germline V gene sequence: CDR1 LNHDA, CDR2 SQIVND (reference sequence). The CDR3 runs to 15 residues. CDR3 bases: TGTGCCAGTAGTGTAGACAGGGGGCATAGAAACACCATATATTTT. Translating gives CASSVDRGHRNTIYF.

The chain couples TRBV13 to TRBJ1-1; D is unclear. The CDR3 is 14 residues long. CDR1 is PRHDT and CDR2 is FYEKMQ in the germline V gene (reference sequence). Trimming stripped 6 bases from V and 5 bases from J, with 16 bases between. The CDR3 loop is CASSMGGSRTEAFF. DNA of the CDR3: TGTGCCAGCAGTATGGGAGGGAGTAGGACTGAAGCTTTCTTT.

The chain carries TRBV2 and TRBJ1-2, with D unclear. Trimming shortened V by 1 base and J by 7 bases, and 10 bases separated the two germline ends. Germline CDR1 reads SNHLY; CDR2 reads FYNNEI. CDR3 size: 13 residues. CDR3 DNA: TGTGCCAGCAGTGAAGGAGGTTTCTCTGGCTACACCTTC. This sequence encodes CASSEGGFSGYTF.

V is TRBV5-6 and J is TRBJ1-1, with no clear D. CDR3 length equals 14 residues. Trimming removed 1 base from V and 0 bases from J, with 7 bases in between. The germline V gene has CDR1 SGHDT and CDR2 YYEEEE. CDR3 bases: TGTGCCAGCAGCTTGCAGGCCATGAACACTGAAGCTTTCTTT. It is translated as CASSLQAMNTEAFF. Full variable domain (outside the CDR3, taken from reference TRBV5-6 and TRBJ1-1): DAGVTQSPTHLIKTRGQQVTLRCSPKSGHDTVSWYQQALGQGPQFIFQYYEEEERQRGNFPDRFSGHQFPNYSSELNVNALLLGDSALYLCASSLQAMNTEAFFGQGTRLTVV.

V usage is TRBV19 and J usage is TRBJ2-7, with 7 bases fitting TRBD2. The V and J ends lost 3 bases and 2 bases, in that order; junction bases with no gene match: 7. Germline V gene sequence: CDR1 LNHDA, CDR2 SQIVND (reference sequence). The CDR3 loop spans 15 amino acids. CDR3 sequence reads: CASSILPGGTYEQYF. The CDR3 nucleotides are TGTGCCAGTAGTATTCTACCGGGGGGAACCTACGAGCAGTACTTC.

This sequence joins TRBV7-8 and TRBJ2-5, with D hard to call. The V end lost 1 base, the J end lost 2 bases, and 8 bases lay between the germline ends. In germline, CDR1 is SGHVS, CDR2 FQNEAQ. The CDR3 loop spans 14 amino acids. The CDR3 DNA reads as TGTGCCAGCAGCTTAGGGGCAGGTCAAGAGACCCAGTACTTC. The encoded protein is CASSLGAGQETQYF. Complete variable domain (other parts from reference TRBV7-8 and TRBJ2-5): GAGVSQSPRYKVAKRGQDVALRCDPISGHVSLFWYQQALGQGPEFLTYFQNEAQLDKSGLPSDRFFAERPEGSVSTLKIQRTQQEDSAVYLCASSLGAGQETQYFGPGTRLLVL.

The CDR3 DNA reads as TGTGCCAGCAGCTGGGGGACAGCGAGCTCCTATAATTCACCCCTCCACTTT. Its protein is CASSWGTASSYNSPLHF. The chain couples TRBV5-6 to TRBJ1-6; 7 nucleotides align to TRBD1. From germline, CDR1 is SGHDT and CDR2 YYEEEE. V was pared by 3 bases and J by 0 bases, with 6 bases of the junction left unmatched. The CDR3 has 17 residues.

The J gene is TRBJ2-7, the V gene TRBV19; 8 bases are a match to TRBD1. Trimming cost V 4 bases and J 1 base; bases outside gene matches: 3. Germline values: CDR1 LNHDA, CDR2 SQIVND (reference sequence). This CDR3 spans 14 amino acids. CDR3 DNA: TGTGCCAGTAGTAGCACAGGGGGTTCCTACGAGCAGTACTTC. As protein: CASSSTGGSYEQYF.

This chain connects TRBV6-6 to TRBJ1-5; D unclear. This CDR3 comprises 14 residues. The V end was cut by 5 bases, the J end by 1 base, with 9 bases between. Per germline, CDR1 MNHNY and CDR2 SVGAGI (reference sequence). In nucleotides, the CDR3 is TGTGCCAGCAGTCATAGAGGAAGCAATCAGCCCCAGCATTTT. Encoded protein: CASSHRGSNQPQHF.

The chain links TRBV9 to TRBJ2-2; the D is unclear. The V gene's germline CDR1 is SGDLS and CDR2 YYNGEE. The CDR3 spans 12 residues. V was pared by 7 bases and J by 9 bases, with 13 bases between. The CDR3 DNA reads TGTGCCAGCCAGGCCCCCTCCAGGGAGCTGTTTTTT. Translated, it gives CASQAPSRELFF.

This clone came up a few times. V and J are TRBV27 and TRBJ2-7; TRBD2 matches at 8 bases. Germline-derived CDR1 and CDR2 are MNHEY and SMNVEV (reference sequence). The CDR3 contains 15 residues. V lost 5 bases and J lost 2; bases outside the gene matches: 8. The CDR3 loop reads CASSVSGRVPYEQYF. The CDR3 DNA reads TGTGCCAGCAGTGTCTCCGGGAGGGTCCCCTACGAGCAGTACTTC.

The genes are TRBV7-2 and TRBJ1-1, with 8 bases lining up with TRBD1. This CDR3 comprises 15 residues. Germline CDR1 and CDR2: SGHTA and FQGNSA. After removal of 3 bases from V and 3 bases from J, the junction contained 6 bases not matched to a gene. The CDR3 sequence: CASSFPQGVDTEAFF. The CDR3, as DNA: TGTGCCAGCAGCTTCCCACAGGGGGTGGACACTGAAGCTTTCTTT.